The clone carrying this T cell receptor (beta chain) appeared a few times. The source of the sample is a study of blood T cell repertoires in COVID-19. Across the whole study: Acute and convalescent COVID-19 samples came from the United States, Italy and Spain. The analysed material was cDNA or gDNA that came from T cells, B-cell-depleted T cells, or PBMCs.

This CDR3 is built from 14 residues. The V gene's germline CDR1 is SGHNT and CDR2 YYREEE (reference sequence). Trimming took 2 bases from V and 1 from J; bases not matched to a gene: 3. Per the authors' pipeline: Amplification of reference gene primers was used by the study to estimate nucleated cell counts. Data came from immunoSEQ multiplex PCR; TCRdb stores just in-frame clones and leaves some out. The V and J calls and clone size were taken over from that table, and D and trimming were inferred from the DNA. The profile shows about 320,000 clones, more than 70% of them singletons. The clonotype was recovered from a woman in her fifties or sixties with acute or convalescent COVID-19. The rearrangement links TRBV5-4 to TRBJ2-7, with 7 bases matching TRBD1. The sequencing sample was made of peripheral blood. The CDR3 spells CASSFTGASYEQYF. In DNA form, the CDR3 reads TGTGCCAGCAGCTTTACAGGGGCATCCTACGAGCAGTACTTC. Complete variable domain (other parts from reference TRBV5-4 and TRBJ2-7): ETGVTQSPTHLIKTRGQQVTLRCSSQSGHNTVSWYQQALGQGPQFIFQYYREEENGRGNFPPRFSGLQFPNYSSELNVNALELDDSALYLCASSFTGASYEQYFGPGTRLTVT.